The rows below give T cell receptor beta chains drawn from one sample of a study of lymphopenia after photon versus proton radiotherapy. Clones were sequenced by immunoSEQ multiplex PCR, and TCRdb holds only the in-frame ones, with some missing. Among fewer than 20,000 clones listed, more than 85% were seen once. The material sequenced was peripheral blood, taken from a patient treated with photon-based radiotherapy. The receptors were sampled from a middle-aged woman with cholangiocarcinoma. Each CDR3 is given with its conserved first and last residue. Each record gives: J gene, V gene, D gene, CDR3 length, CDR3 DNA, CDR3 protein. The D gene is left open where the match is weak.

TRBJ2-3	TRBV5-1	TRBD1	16	TGCGCCAGCAGCTTGAGGACAGGTGCCTCTCAAGATACGCAGTATTTT	CASSLRTGASQDTQYF
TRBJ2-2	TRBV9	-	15	TGTGCCAGCGGGATTACTCACTCGAACACCGGGGAGCTGTTTTTT	CASGITHSNTGELFF
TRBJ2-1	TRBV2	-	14	TGTGCCAGCAGTGAAGCTAGGACTTACAATGAGCAGTTCTTC	CASSEARTYNEQFF
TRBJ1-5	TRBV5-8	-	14	TGTGCCAGCAGCCCCCGGACAGGCAATCAGCCCCAGCATTTT	CASSPRTGNQPQHF
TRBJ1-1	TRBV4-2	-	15	TGTGCCAGCAGCGCAGGAGAGGCAGAGAACACTGAAGCTTTCTTT	CASSAGEAENTEAFF
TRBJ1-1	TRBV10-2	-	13	TGCGCCAGCAGTGCGGGCCGGAACACTGAAGCTTTCTTT	CASSAGRNTEAFF
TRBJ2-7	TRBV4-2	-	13	TGTGCCAGCAGCCCAGCAACGCAAGCCGAGCAGTACTTC	CASSPATQAEQYF
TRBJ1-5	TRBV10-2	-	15	TGCGCCAGCAAAAAGGTAGACAAAGCCAATCAGCCCCAGCATTTT	CASKKVDKANQPQHF
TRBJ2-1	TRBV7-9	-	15	TGTGCCAGCAGCTTACAGGGGTATGGAGTCTATGAGCAGTTCTTC	CASSLQGYGVYEQFF
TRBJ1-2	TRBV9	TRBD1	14	TGTGCCAGCAGCCCACAGACAGGGGCGCGAGGCTACACCTTC	CASSPQTGARGYTF
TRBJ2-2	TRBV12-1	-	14	TGTGCCAGCAGCTTCAGGGAGCGGGCCGGGGAGCTGTTTTTT	CASSFRERAGELFF
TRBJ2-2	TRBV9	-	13	TGTGCCGGGAGCAGGGCGCTCACCGGGGAGCTGTTTTTT	CAGSRALTGELFF
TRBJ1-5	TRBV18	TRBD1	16	TGTGCCAGCTCCCCAGGGGGTCGATATAGCAATCAGCCCCAGCATTTT	CASSPGGRYSNQPQHF
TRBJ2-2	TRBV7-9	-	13	TGTGCCAGCAGCTTACTGGGGACCGGGGAGCTGTTTTTT	CASSLLGTGELFF
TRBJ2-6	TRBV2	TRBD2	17	TGTGCCAGCAGTGGAGCGGGGGGGAGCTCTGGGGCCAACGTCCTGACTTTC	CASSGAGGSSGANVLTF
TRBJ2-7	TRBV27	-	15	TGTGCCAGCAGTACATTTCAGGGCTTCGATTTCGAGCAGTACTTC	CASSTFQGFDFEQYF
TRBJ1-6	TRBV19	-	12	TGTGCCAGTAGTGTCCTTAATTCACCCCTCCACTTT	CASSVLNSPLHF
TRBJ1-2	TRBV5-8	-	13	TGTGCCAGCAGCCCCGGCTGGAGCTATGGCTACACCTTC	CASSPGWSYGYTF
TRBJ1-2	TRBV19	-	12	TGTGCCAGTACCCCTGGGGGGTATGGCTACACCTTC	CASTPGGYGYTF
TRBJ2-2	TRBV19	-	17	TGTGCCAGTAGTATACTAGTAAGCCCTCTTCACACCGGGGAGCTGTTTTTT	CASSILVSPLHTGELFF
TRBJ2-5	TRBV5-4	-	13	TGTGCCAGCAGCTTGCTGATCGGTGAGACCCAGTACTTC	CASSLLIGETQYF
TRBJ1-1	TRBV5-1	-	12	TGCGCCAGCAGCGACGCGAACACTGAAGCTTTCTTT	CASSDANTEAFF
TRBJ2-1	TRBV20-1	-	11	TGCAGTGCCAGACTAGACAATGAGCAGTTCTTC	CSARLDNEQFF
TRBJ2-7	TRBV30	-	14	TGTGCCTGGAGATCGGGACGGTTCTCCTACGAGCAGTACTTC	CAWRSGRFSYEQYF
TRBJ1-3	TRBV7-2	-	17	TGTGCCAGCAGCTTAGGTGGCCGGGGTAGGGCGGGTAACACCATATATTTT	CASSLGGRGRAGNTIYF
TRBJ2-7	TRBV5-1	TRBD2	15	TGCGCCAGCAGCTTTGCGGGAGGGCCCGGTGGCGAGCAGTACTTC	CASSFAGGPGGEQYF
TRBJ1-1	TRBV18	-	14	TGTGCCAGCTCACCACTCTCAGAGAACACTGAAGCTTTCTTT	CASSPLSENTEAFF
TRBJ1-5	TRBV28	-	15	TGTGCCAGCAGCCAACCGACATCTGGCAGGCAGCCCCAGCATTTT	CASSQPTSGRQPQHF
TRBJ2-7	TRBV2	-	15	TGTGCCAGCGGAAAAGGTCGTCAGGCCTCCTACGAGCAGTACTTC	CASGKGRQASYEQYF
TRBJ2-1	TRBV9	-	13	TGTGCCAGCAGCCCGACTGCTAGGAATGAGCAGTTCTTC	CASSPTARNEQFF
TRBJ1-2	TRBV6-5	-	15	TGTGCCAGCAGCGCCGCGGGACTCCAAAACTATGGCTACACCTTC	CASSAAGLQNYGYTF